Each of the 30 T cell receptor beta chains below was sequenced from the same sample in a study of control samples from healthy donors and cancer patients (dated by TCRdb to 2019 to 2021). Preparation of the library involved the immunoSEQ multiplex PCR assay. In its TCRdb copy, this immuneACCESS table keeps in-frame sequences only and misses some clones. Where compared with another copy, unresolved V genes explain less than half of these, and the others have no known cause. This sample comprises about 110,000 clones, roughly 88% of them detected only once. Of the sample, approximately 3.7% is held by the ten largest clones. Sample: PBMCs. Receptors were obtained from a woman aged 60-75 years with lung cancer.

V and J are TRBV7-2 and TRBJ1-1; D may be TRBD1 (5 bases). This CDR3 is 15 amino acids long. V gave up 5 bases and J gave up 1 base, with 14 bases separating them. The germline CDR1 and CDR2 sequences are SGHTA and FQGNSA. The CDR3 here is CASSPFGARNTEAFF. The CDR3 DNA reads as TGTGCCAGCAGCCCCTTTGGGGCCCGGAACACTGAAGCTTTCTTT.

The gene calls are TRBV9 and TRBJ1-6; D is perhaps TRBD1 (5 bases). The germline V and J ends were trimmed by 0 bases and 6 bases, with 10 bases remaining between them. Germline-derived CDR1 and CDR2 are SGDLS and YYNGEE. The CDR3 loop spans 15 amino acids. The CDR3 protein is CASSVERGGNSPLHF. The DNA of the CDR3 is TGTGCCAGCAGCGTAGAAAGGGGAGGTAATTCACCCCTCCACTTT.

The chain couples TRBV19 to TRBJ1-2; 11 bases match TRBD1. The germline V gene encodes CDR1 LNHDA and CDR2 SQIVND (reference sequence). V lost 5 bases, J lost 4 bases, and 9 bases stayed unmatched. The CDR3 contains 16 residues. The CDR3 region is CASSVHTGTGGYGYTF. CDR3 DNA sequence: TGTGCCAGTAGTGTTCATACCGGGACAGGGGGCTATGGCTACACCTTC.

The V call is TRBV25-1, the J call TRBJ1-1, with no clear D. The germline V and J ends were trimmed by 5 bases and 5 bases, with 9 bases remaining between them. There are 12 residues in the CDR3. Germline-derived CDR1 and CDR2 are MGHDK and SYGVNS. This CDR3 reads CASSFATTEAFF. The CDR3 coding sequence is TGTGCCAGCAGTTTCGCGACGACTGAAGCTTTCTTT.

This chain uses TRBV19 with TRBJ1-2; no clear D gene. Germline values: CDR1 LNHDA, CDR2 SQIVND (reference sequence). The CDR3 consists of 12 residues. Between the trimmed V and J ends, which lost 0 bases and 8 bases, there was a span of 7 bases. The CDR3 reads CASSIEGYGYTF. In nucleotides, the CDR3 is TGTGCCAGTAGTATAGAAGGGTACGGCTACACCTTC.

This rearrangement joins TRBV19 to TRBJ2-7; D might be TRBD1 (6 bases). Germline V CDR1 and CDR2: LNHDA, SQIVND (reference sequence). The CDR3 loop spans 14 amino acids. The ends were cut back, 8 bases at V and 2 bases at J, with 16 bases in the middle. DNA of the CDR3: TGTGCCAGTTCGTCGACAGGACATACCTACGAGCAGTACTTC. It specifies CASSSTGHTYEQYF. Full variable domain (missing parts from reference TRBV19 and TRBJ2-7): DGGITQSPKYLFRKEGQNVTLSCEQNLNHDAMYWYRQDPGQGLRLIYYSQIVNDFQKGDIAEGYSVSREKKESFPLTVTSAQKNPTAFYLCASSSTGHTYEQYFGPGTRLTVT.

The rearrangement joins TRBV4-3 to TRBJ1-3; a weak D match, TRBD1 (6 bases). The CDR3 has 18 amino acids. Per germline, CDR1 LGHNA and CDR2 YSLEER. V was cut by 0 bases and J by 0 bases, with 15 bases left in between. CDR3 DNA: TGCGCCAGCAGCCAAGAAGGGCAGGGGACCATCTCTGGAAACACCATATATTTT. Translating gives CASSQEGQGTISGNTIYF.

V usage is TRBV4-1 and J usage is TRBJ1-5; D remains unclear. Germline V lookup: CDR1 MGHRA, CDR2 YSYEKL. The CDR3 totals 16 residues. The germline V and J ends were trimmed by 0 bases and 1 base, with 10 bases remaining between them. The DNA of the CDR3 is TGCGCCAGCAGCCAAGAAACCTCTCAGAGCAATCAGCCCCAGCATTTT. Translation gives CASSQETSQSNQPQHF.

This clone was detected only a few times. The chain joins TRBV29-1 to TRBJ2-7, with 16 bases fitting TRBD2. Germline V CDR1 and CDR2: SQVTM, ANQGSEA. CDR3 size: 16 residues. V was clipped by 6 bases and J by 5 bases; unmatched bases: 10. The CDR3 sequence: CSVSGTSGRGWDEQYF. CDR3 sequence (DNA): TGCAGCGTCTCCGGGACTAGCGGGAGGGGATGGGACGAGCAGTACTTC.

The V call is TRBV4-2, the J call TRBJ2-7, with unresolved D. From germline, CDR1 is LGHNA and CDR2 YNFKEQ. The CDR3 is 13 residues long. V lost 5 bases to trimming and J lost 7 bases, with 15 bases between them. CDR3 DNA sequence: TGTGCCAGCAGCTCGCCCGTATTCGGTGAGCAGTACTTC. It encodes CASSSPVFGEQYF.

The V gene is TRBV18, the J gene TRBJ2-7; TRBD2 matches 8 bases. The germline gives CDR1 KGHSH, CDR2 LQKENI. Losses at the gene ends were 4 bases for V and 2 bases for J; bases not matched to a gene: 7. The CDR3 loop spans 15 amino acids. The CDR3 nucleotides are TGTGCCAGCTCACTTCCGGGACTAGGGACCTACGAGCAGTACTTC. Translating it yields CASSLPGLGTYEQYF.

The chain is built from TRBV5-5 and TRBJ1-6, with no clear D. CDR1 is SGHKS and CDR2 is YYEKEE in the germline V gene (reference sequence). V lost 3 bases and J lost 1, with 8 bases in between. This CDR3 spans 15 amino acids. The CDR3: CASSSPGSYNSPLHF. The CDR3 DNA reads TGTGCCAGCAGCTCCCCCGGTTCCTATAATTCACCCCTCCACTTT.

The genes are TRBV5-1 and TRBJ1-1; D might be TRBD1 (5 bases). CDR1 SGHRS and CDR2 YFSETQ come from the germline V gene. The V gene lost 1 base and the J gene lost 1 base, with 5 bases spanning the gap. CDR3 size: 13 residues. CDR3 protein: CASSLQGNTEAFF. The CDR3 DNA is TGCGCCAGCAGCTTGCAGGGGAACACTGAAGCTTTCTTT.

The chain uses TRBV5-4 and TRBJ2-3; D is unclear. Trimming shortened V by 3 bases and J by 2 bases, and 10 bases separated the two germline ends. Per the germline V gene, CDR1 is SGHNT and CDR2 is YYREEE (reference sequence). The CDR3 has 14 residues. The CDR3 loop reads CASSSSGPTDTQYF. The CDR3 coding sequence is TGTGCCAGCAGCTCCTCGGGCCCCACAGATACGCAGTATTTT.

This clone was picked up a small number of times. The chain employs TRBV5-1 and TRBJ1-1; 10 nucleotides match TRBD1. The V gene's germline CDR1 is SGHRS and CDR2 YFSETQ. The V and J ends lost 0 bases and 4 bases, in that order; junction bases with no gene match: 6. The CDR3 runs to 16 residues. In nucleotides, the CDR3 is TGCGCCAGCAGCTTGGGGGACAGGGGTAGGAGCACTGAAGCTTTCTTT. It encodes CASSLGDRGRSTEAFF. Full variable domain (missing parts from reference TRBV5-1 and TRBJ1-1): KAGVTQTPRYLIKTRGQQVTLSCSPISGHRSVSWYQQTPGQGLQFLFEYFSETQRNKGNFPGRFSGRQFSNSRSEMNVSTLELGDSALYLCASSLGDRGRSTEAFFGQGTRLTVV.

The chain carries TRBV7-3 and TRBJ2-1; D gene uncertain. The CDR3 is 15 residues long. The germline V and J ends were trimmed by 5 bases and 4 bases, with 15 bases remaining between them. From germline, CDR1 is SGHTA and CDR2 FQGTGA. The CDR3 nucleotides are TGTGCCAGCAGCCCTACTATCGGTTCTTACAATGAGCAGTTCTTC. Translating it yields CASSPTIGSYNEQFF. Looking up the rest from reference TRBV7-3 and TRBJ2-1 gives the full variable domain: GAGVSQTPSNKVTEKGKYVELRCDPISGHTALYWYRQSLGQGPEFLIYFQGTGAADDSGLPNDRFFAVRPEGSVSTLKIQRTERGDSAVYLCASSPTIGSYNEQFFGPGTRLTVL.

The chain combines TRBV28 with TRBJ1-3; D not certain. V was cut by 2 bases and J by 1 base, with 9 bases left in between. The CDR3 is made up of 15 amino acids. Germline CDR1 MDHEN, CDR2 SYDVKM. CDR3 amino acids: CASSLIGLSGNTIYF. DNA of the CDR3: TGTGCCAGCAGTTTAATTGGGCTGTCTGGAAACACCATATATTTT. Full variable domain (missing parts from reference TRBV28 and TRBJ1-3): DVKVTQSSRYLVKRTGEKVFLECVQDMDHENMFWYRQDPGLGLRLIYFSYDVKMKEKGDIPEGYSVSREKKERFSLILESASTNQTSMYLCASSLIGLSGNTIYFGEGSWLTVV.

The gene calls are TRBV10-3 and TRBJ1-1; 8 bases agree with TRBD1. The CDR3 sequence is 13 residues long. With V trimmed by 10 bases and J by 5 bases, 9 bases remained unmatched. CDR1 and CDR2 from the germline V gene are ENHRY and SYGVKD. CDR3 sequence reads: CATGTGTGTEAFF. The CDR3 DNA reads as TGTGCCACGGGAACCGGGACAGGAACTGAAGCTTTCTTT.

In DNA, the CDR3 is TGTGCCAGCTCACCAGACTTGGTATTCGATGGGGGGGGTGGTAGCAATCAGCCCCAGCATTTT. Its translation is CASSPDLVFDGGGGSNQPQHF. The rearrangement joins TRBV18 to TRBJ1-5, with D perhaps matching TRBD1 (5 bases). This CDR3 is 21 amino acids long. Germline V gives CDR1 KGHSH, CDR2 LQKENI. The V and J ends lost 2 bases and 0 bases respectively, with 26 bases between them. Drawing the rest from reference TRBV18 and TRBJ1-5, the complete variable domain is NAGVMQNPRHLVRRRGQEARLRCSPMKGHSHVYWYRQLPEEGLKFMVYLQKENIIDESGMPKERFSAEFPKEGPSILRIQQVVRGDSAAYFCASSPDLVFDGGGGSNQPQHFGDGTRLSIL.

The rearrangement joins TRBV2 to TRBJ2-6; 10 nucleotides align to TRBD1. CDR3 length equals 15 residues. In germline, CDR1 is SNHLY, CDR2 FYNNEI. The V and J ends lost 8 bases and 3 bases, in that order; junction bases with no gene match: 4. The CDR3 nucleotides read TGTGCCAGCCGGGACAGGGGTTATGGGGCCAACGTCCTGACTTTC. Residues: CASRDRGYGANVLTF.

V gene TRBV12-3 or TRBV12-4 combines with J gene TRBJ1-1; D gene uncertain. V dropped 3 bases and J dropped 1 base, with 6 bases sitting between them. The CDR3 is 13 residues long. The CDR3 sequence: CASSLYENTEAFF. Written as DNA, the CDR3 is TGTGCCAGCAGTTTGTACGAGAACACTGAAGCTTTCTTT.

The V gene is TRBV7-9, the J gene TRBJ2-1; D is unclear. Germline values: CDR1 SEHNR, CDR2 FQNEAQ (reference sequence). This CDR3 has 14 amino acids. The ends were cut back, 2 bases at V and 0 bases at J, with 5 bases in the middle. The CDR3 nucleotides read TGTGCCAGCAGCTTAAGCAGCTCCTACAATGAGCAGTTCTTC. Its protein product is CASSLSSSYNEQFF.

The V call is TRBV11-2, the J call TRBJ1-1; 10 bases line up with TRBD1. In germline, CDR1 is SGHAT, CDR2 FQNNGV. This CDR3 is built from 15 residues. Germline trimming cut 5 bases from V and 1 base from J; bases unmatched to any gene: 4. The chain's CDR3 is CASSPRTGGNTEAFF. The CDR3 DNA is TGTGCCAGCAGCCCACGGACAGGGGGGAACACTGAAGCTTTCTTT.

In DNA, the CDR3 is TGTGCCAGCAGCTTAAGCATTGAGGATACGCAGTATTTT. Residues: CASSLSIEDTQYF. V usage is TRBV7-8 and J usage is TRBJ2-3; no reliable D call. CDR1 is SGHVS, CDR2 FQNEAQ, per germline. Trimming removed 2 bases at V and 6 bases at J, with 9 bases between. CDR3 size: 13 residues.

The chain employs TRBV6-5 and TRBJ1-2; 7 bases agree with TRBD1. The ends lost 2 bases at V and 4 bases at J; junction bases unmatched: 7. This CDR3 has 15 residues. Germline loops: CDR1 MNHEY, CDR2 SVGAGI. This CDR3 is CASSYSQGGFYGYTF. DNA for the CDR3: TGTGCCAGCAGTTACAGCCAGGGGGGGTTCTATGGCTACACCTTC.

The rearrangement joins TRBV9 to TRBJ2-1; 10 nucleotides align to TRBD2. Per the germline V gene, CDR1 is SGDLS and CDR2 is YYNGEE. Losses at the gene ends were 2 bases for V and 5 bases for J; bases not matched to a gene: 7. The CDR3 extends over 16 amino acids. The CDR3 is CASSVSGGRLNNEQFF. CDR3 bases: TGTGCCAGCAGCGTTAGCGGGGGGCGGCTTAACAATGAGCAGTTCTTC.

The chain has TRBV15 and TRBJ2-5, with D unresolved. Germline V gives CDR1 LNHNV, CDR2 YYDKDF (reference sequence). Trimming left V 0 bases short and J 5 bases short, with 10 bases between. The CDR3 consists of 14 residues. In nucleotides, the CDR3 is TGTGCCACCAGCAGAGATGGGGTGGTGGAGACCCAGTACTTC. Protein product: CATSRDGVVETQYF. The full variable domain, in which reference TRBV15 and TRBJ2-5 provide the parts outside the CDR3, is DAMVIQNPRYQVTQFGKPVTLSCSQTLNHNVMYWYQQKSSQAPKLLFHYYDKDFNNEADTPDNFQSRRPNTSFCFLDIRSPGLGDTAMYLCATSRDGVVETQYFGPGTRLLVL.

V usage is TRBV4-3 and J usage is TRBJ2-3; TRBD2 aligns across 13 bases. In germline, CDR1 is LGHNA, CDR2 YSLEER. Trimming at V came to 0 bases and at J to 0 bases, leaving 9 bases not matched to a gene. The CDR3 sequence is 20 residues long. The CDR3: CASSQDFLLAGGLSTDTQYF. As DNA, the CDR3 is TGCGCCAGCAGCCAAGATTTTCTACTAGCGGGGGGGCTCAGCACAGATACGCAGTATTTT.

The chain recombines TRBV11-2 with TRBJ1-2; tentative D call: TRBD1 (6 bases). Germline CDR1 and CDR2: SGHAT and FQNNGV. The CDR3 consists of 15 residues. V lost 0 bases, J lost 6 bases, and 14 bases lay in between. The CDR3 bases are TGTGCCAGCAGCTTAGATAAGATAGCAGGGGATGGCTACACCTTC. Translated: CASSLDKIAGDGYTF.

The V gene is TRBV4-1, the J gene TRBJ1-5; D is unresolved. This CDR3 has 15 residues. The V end was cut by 0 bases, the J end by 0 bases, with 6 bases between. Germline assignment: CDR1 MGHRA and CDR2 YSYEKL. CDR3 loop: CASSQEPYSNQPQHF. The CDR3, as DNA: TGCGCCAGCAGCCAAGAGCCTTATAGCAATCAGCCCCAGCATTTT.